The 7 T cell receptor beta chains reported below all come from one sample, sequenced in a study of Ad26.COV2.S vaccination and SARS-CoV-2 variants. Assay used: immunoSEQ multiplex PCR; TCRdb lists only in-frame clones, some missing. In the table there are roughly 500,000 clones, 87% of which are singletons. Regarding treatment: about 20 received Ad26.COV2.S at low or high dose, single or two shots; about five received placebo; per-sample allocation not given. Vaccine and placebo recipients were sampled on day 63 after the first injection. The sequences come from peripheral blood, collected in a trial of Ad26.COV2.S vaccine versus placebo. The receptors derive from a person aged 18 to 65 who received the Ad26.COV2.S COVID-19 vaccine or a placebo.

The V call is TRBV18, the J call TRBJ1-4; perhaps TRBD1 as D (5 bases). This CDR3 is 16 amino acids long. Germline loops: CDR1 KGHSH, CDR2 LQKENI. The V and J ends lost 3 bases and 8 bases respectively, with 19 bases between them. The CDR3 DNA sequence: TGTGCCAGCTCACCGGATACGGGGGTCACCGCAGAAAAACTGTTTTTT. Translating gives CASSPDTGVTAEKLFF.

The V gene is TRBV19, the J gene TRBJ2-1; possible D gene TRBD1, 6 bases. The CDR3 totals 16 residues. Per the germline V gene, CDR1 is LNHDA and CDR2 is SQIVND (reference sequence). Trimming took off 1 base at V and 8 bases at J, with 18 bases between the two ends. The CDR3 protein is CASSIAKRQGWDEQFF. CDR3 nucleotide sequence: TGTGCCAGTAGTATAGCCAAGAGGCAGGGGTGGGATGAGCAGTTCTTC. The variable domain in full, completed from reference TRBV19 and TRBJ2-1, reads DGGITQSPKYLFRKEGQNVTLSCEQNLNHDAMYWYRQDPGQGLRLIYYSQIVNDFQKGDIAEGYSVSREKKESFPLTVTSAQKNPTAFYLCASSIAKRQGWDEQFFGPGTRLTVL.

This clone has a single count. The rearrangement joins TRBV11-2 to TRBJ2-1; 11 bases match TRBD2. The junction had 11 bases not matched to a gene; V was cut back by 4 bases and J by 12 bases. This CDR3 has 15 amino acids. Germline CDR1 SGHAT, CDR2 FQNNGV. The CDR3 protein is CASSSGTSGTMAQFF. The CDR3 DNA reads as TGTGCCAGCAGCTCTGGGACTAGCGGCACCATGGCGCAGTTCTTC.

The CDR3 DNA sequence: TGTGCCAGCAGTCGGAACCAAGAGACCCAGTACTTC. This translates into CASSRNQETQYF. The chain couples TRBV2 to TRBJ2-5; D uncertain. Germline CDR1 is SNHLY and CDR2 is FYNNEI. V was trimmed by 5 bases and J by 0 bases, leaving 4 bases between them. The CDR3 loop spans 12 amino acids.

The chain's CDR3 is CASSSGTLNSPLHF. In DNA, the CDR3 is TGTGCCAGCAGCTCCGGGACACTTAATTCACCCCTCCACTTT. The chain has TRBV5-6 and TRBJ1-6; D may be TRBD1 (6 bases). CDR1 and CDR2 from the germline V gene are SGHDT and YYEEEE. The CDR3 is made up of 14 amino acids. V lost 3 bases, J lost 6 bases, and 10 bases lay in between.

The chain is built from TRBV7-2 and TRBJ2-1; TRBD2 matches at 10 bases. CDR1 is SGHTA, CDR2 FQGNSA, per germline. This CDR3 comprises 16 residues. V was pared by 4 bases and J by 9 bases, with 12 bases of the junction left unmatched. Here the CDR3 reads CASSWDSGTSASEQFF. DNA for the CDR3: TGTGCCAGCAGCTGGGACAGCGGGACTAGCGCCAGTGAGCAGTTCTTC.

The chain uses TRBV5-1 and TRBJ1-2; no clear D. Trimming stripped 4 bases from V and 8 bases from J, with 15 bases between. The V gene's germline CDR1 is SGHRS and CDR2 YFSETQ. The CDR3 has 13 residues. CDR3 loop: CASSTEGQVGYTF. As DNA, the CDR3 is TGCGCCAGCAGCACGGAGGGCCAAGTGGGCTACACCTTC.